Given below is one TCR beta chain in context. Its antigen is not yet known. Base qualities are not provided; no much larger clone lies one nucleotide away. Before undergoing thyroid surgery, none of the patients had been given any kind of treatment. Using T-cell receptor beta sequencing, the study looked back at clinical samples from patients collected from about 2011 to 2018. V sheds 11 bases and J sheds 0 bases, leaving 16 bases between their ends. The CDR3 runs 15 residues from the cysteine to the phenylalanine. Only the CDR3 region is kept as DNA, spanning 45 bases read in frame from base 1. Per the germline V gene, SGHTA is the CDR1 and FQGTGA is the CDR2. The data originate from a study of metastatic and nonmetastatic thyroid tumors (dated by TCRdb to about 2020). With respect to the entire study: Repertoires from peripheral blood and from tumor or nodule tissue samples of malignant and benign thyroid patients were compared. What the research found in general, with its limitations: In both blood and tumor samples, TCR beta diversity was reported to be significantly higher in malignant tumors than in benign nodules.

Library method: PCR. Instrument used: Illumina HiSeq 4000. High-throughput sequencing was used to profile the TCR beta-chain CDR3 region of each patient. The authors' analysis ran thus. A classifier to discriminate distant-metastatic papillary thyroid cancer patients was built from CDR3 differences across clinicopathological groups. The Shannon index was used to assess repertoire diversity, and the Morisita-Horn index was used to assess tumor-blood repertoire similarity. TCRdb redid the processing of the public reads, applying fastp at Q25 and MiXCR, and retained in-frame beta chains. In this record, the V and J calls reflect TCRdb's handling and not the investigators' own analysis. Present in this sample are just over 70,000 clones, around 19% of which were seen just once. 9.5% to 15% of the sample is held by the ten biggest clonotypes.

This sequence was found in a female donor with papillary thyroid cancer or a benign thyroid nodule (not recorded which). Some clones in this sample may be carry-over from other donors' samples. The rearranged chain carries TRBV7-3 and TRBJ2-2; no D gene is confidently identified. Specimen: blood. The CDR3 protein: CAGKEGPTNTGELFF. Read as DNA, the sequence is TGTGCCGGGAAGGAAGGGCCGACGAACACCGGGGAGCTGTTTTTT.